Listed here are 22 T cell receptor beta chains from one sample, sequenced in a study of blood T cell repertoires in COVID-19. Repertoires were generated with immunoSEQ multiplex PCR, while TCRdb's copy carries only in-frame clones and drops some. Among 150,000 to 200,000 clones, around 89% were seen once, and the ten largest hold about 6.3%. What was sequenced was peripheral blood. These receptors came from a man aged 40-49 years with active or convalescent COVID-19.

The V call is TRBV4-2, the J call TRBJ2-7; 11 bases align to TRBD2. V was clipped by 0 bases and J by 3 bases; unmatched bases: 7. The CDR3 runs to 17 residues. CDR1 and CDR2 (germline): LGHNA, YNFKEQ. DNA of the CDR3: TGTGCCAGCAGCCAAGAAGAAACTAGCGGGAGTATCTACGAGCAGTACTTC. This translates into CASSQEETSGSIYEQYF.

The V call is TRBV28, the J call TRBJ2-7, with 8 bases identical to TRBD1. The CDR3 runs to 15 residues. Looked up from germline, CDR1 is MDHEN and CDR2 is SYDVKM. V dropped 3 bases and J dropped 1; count of bases not matched to a gene: 5. This CDR3 is CASSFPQGASYEQYF. As DNA, the CDR3 is TGTGCCAGCAGTTTCCCGCAGGGGGCTTCCTACGAGCAGTACTTC.

This chain uses TRBV5-1 with TRBJ1-1; 10 bases are a match to TRBD1. This CDR3 is built from 16 residues. Germline-derived CDR1 and CDR2 are SGHRS and YFSETQ. The J segment lost 4 bases and the V segment lost 0 bases, leaving 6 bases of the junction unmatched. The CDR3 region has the DNA TGCGCCAGCAGCTTGGGAAGACAGGGGGCTATCACTGAAGCTTTCTTT. It is translated as CASSLGRQGAITEAFF.

This chain connects TRBV19 to TRBJ2-2; TRBD2 matches 12 bases. Germline CDR1 LNHDA, CDR2 SQIVND (reference sequence). The CDR3 totals 18 residues. Germline trimming cut 4 bases from V and 1 base from J; bases unmatched to any gene: 7. The CDR3 DNA reads as TGTGCCAGTAGTAAAAGGACTAGCGGGGCTCAGAACACCGGGGAGCTGTTTTTT. It yields the protein CASSKRTSGAQNTGELFF. Looking up the rest from reference TRBV19 and TRBJ2-2 gives the full variable domain: DGGITQSPKYLFRKEGQNVTLSCEQNLNHDAMYWYRQDPGQGLRLIYYSQIVNDFQKGDIAEGYSVSREKKESFPLTVTSAQKNPTAFYLCASSKRTSGAQNTGELFFGEGSRLTVL.

This clone was observed once. The chain joins TRBV2 to TRBJ2-5, with 7 bases aligning to TRBD2. The germline gives CDR1 SNHLY, CDR2 FYNNEI. The CDR3 totals 17 residues. Germline trimming cut 10 bases from V and 0 bases from J; bases unmatched to any gene: 17. Here the CDR3 DNA reads TGTGCCACCTCCCTGGGAGGGCTCAGTTTGTACCAAGAGACCCAGTACTTC. Translated, it gives CATSLGGLSLYQETQYF.

The chain recombines TRBV7-9 with TRBJ2-1; D may be TRBD2 (5 bases). The germline V gene has CDR1 SEHNR and CDR2 FQNEAQ (reference sequence). The CDR3 has 13 residues. Between the trimmed V and J ends, which lost 3 bases and 8 bases, there was a span of 11 bases. The CDR3 bases are TGTGCCAGCAGCTTCGGTAGCGACCATGAGCAGTTCTTC. Amino acid sequence: CASSFGSDHEQFF.

This clone has more than one count but fewer than ten. The chain employs TRBV5-1 and TRBJ1-3; a possible D gene is TRBD1 (6 bases). The length of the CDR3 is 15 residues. Per the germline V gene, CDR1 is SGHRS and CDR2 is YFSETQ. Trimming took off 0 bases at V and 4 bases at J, with 11 bases between the two ends. CDR3 in amino acids: CASSLAGARGNTIYF. CDR3 in DNA: TGCGCCAGCAGCTTGGCAGGGGCGCGAGGAAACACCATATATTTT.

The V gene is TRBV6-2 or TRBV6-3, the J gene TRBJ2-7; tentative D call: TRBD1 (5 bases). Trimming took off 0 bases at V and 4 bases at J, with 7 bases between the two ends. The CDR3 has 13 residues. Germline V gene sequence: CDR1 MNHEY, CDR2 SVGEGT. CDR3 amino acids: CASSYSQGYEQYF. The CDR3 bases are TGTGCCAGCAGTTACTCCCAGGGATACGAGCAGTACTTC.

The chain combines TRBV3-1 (or the pseudogene TRBV3-2) with TRBJ2-6; the match to TRBD1 covers 7 bases. Germline CDR1 is LGHDT and CDR2 is YNNKEL (reference sequence). This CDR3 contains 17 residues. The junction had 8 bases not matched to a gene; V was cut back by 3 bases and J by 3 bases. The CDR3 region has the DNA TGTGCCAGCAGCCACGAGACAGGGTTCGTTGGGGCCAACGTCCTGACTTTC. The encoded protein is CASSHETGFVGANVLTF.

The V call is TRBV2, the J call TRBJ2-6, with D perhaps TRBD2 (7 bases). V gave up 2 bases and J gave up 9 bases, with 14 bases separating them. This CDR3 spans 15 amino acids. Germline values: CDR1 SNHLY, CDR2 FYNNEI. This CDR3 is CASSEHQGRVNVLTF. The CDR3 nucleotides read TGTGCCAGCAGTGAACACCAGGGGAGGGTCAACGTCCTGACTTTC. Based on the CDR3 plus reference TRBV2 and TRBJ2-6, the full variable domain is EPEVTQTPSHQVTQMGQEVILRCVPISNHLYFYWYRQILGQKVEFLVSFYNNEISEKSEIFDDQFSVERPDGSNFTLKIRSTKLEDSAMYFCASSEHQGRVNVLTFGAGSRLTVL.

The chain couples TRBV19 to TRBJ2-2, with D possibly matching TRBD1 (6 bases). Germline CDR1 is LNHDA and CDR2 is SQIVND (reference sequence). The CDR3 spans 15 residues. The V gene lost 6 bases and the J gene lost 0 bases, with 11 bases spanning the gap. The CDR3 nucleotides are TGTGCCAGTAGCACGGGACAACCGAACACCGGGGAGCTGTTTTTT. Its protein product is CASSTGQPNTGELFF. Together with reference TRBV19 and TRBJ2-2, the CDR3 gives the full variable domain: DGGITQSPKYLFRKEGQNVTLSCEQNLNHDAMYWYRQDPGQGLRLIYYSQIVNDFQKGDIAEGYSVSREKKESFPLTVTSAQKNPTAFYLCASSTGQPNTGELFFGEGSRLTVL.

The J gene is TRBJ1-1, the V gene TRBV27; D unclear. CDR1 is MNHEY, CDR2 SMNVEV, per germline (reference sequence). V lost 2 bases to trimming and J lost 0 bases, with 13 bases between them. The CDR3 length is 16 residues. CDR3 sequence: CASSLGRHSMNTEAFF. For the CDR3, the DNA is TGTGCCAGCAGTTTAGGGAGACACAGCATGAACACTGAAGCTTTCTTT.

The V and J genes are TRBV6-5 and TRBJ2-1; 8 positions agree with TRBD1. Trimming cost V 5 bases and J 6 bases; bases outside gene matches: 9. CDR3 length equals 15 residues. The germline V gene has CDR1 MNHEY and CDR2 SVGAGI. The CDR3 bases are TGTGCCAGCAGTCGTAACAGGGGGTCAGGCAATGAGCAGTTCTTC. It yields the protein CASSRNRGSGNEQFF.

This clone was seen a few times. This chain uses TRBV7-2 with TRBJ2-3, with D perhaps TRBD1 (5 bases). V lost 1 base, J lost 5 bases, and 13 bases lay in between. The CDR3 loop spans 15 amino acids. Germline CDR1 and CDR2: SGHTA and FQGNSA. The CDR3 region has the DNA TGTGCCAGCAGCTTAGTAGGACACCCCCAAGATACGCAGTATTTT. Its translation: CASSLVGHPQDTQYF.

The chain couples TRBV27 to TRBJ2-1, with TRBD2 identical over 8 bases. This CDR3 spans 15 amino acids. In germline, CDR1 is MNHEY, CDR2 SMNVEV (reference sequence). V shed 6 bases, J shed 7 bases, and the junction held 11 bases outside the gene matches. The CDR3 region is CASSSLAEGGNEQFF. CDR3 bases: TGTGCCAGCAGCTCACTAGCGGAGGGGGGGAATGAGCAGTTCTTC.

In its sample, this clone was seen a few times. This chain connects TRBV27 to TRBJ2-1; tentatively, D is TRBD2 (6 bases). CDR3 length equals 16 residues. Per the germline V gene, CDR1 is MNHEY and CDR2 is SMNVEV (reference sequence). The V and J ends lost 5 bases and 9 bases respectively, with 23 bases between them. The CDR3 DNA is TGTGCCAGCAGTCCCCTCCAAGCGGGTTCGCCGGGTGAGCAGTTCTTC. Translation gives CASSPLQAGSPGEQFF.

This chain links TRBV7-9 with TRBJ1-1; possibly TRBD1 for D (5 bases). Germline V gene sequence: CDR1 SEHNR, CDR2 FQNEAQ (reference sequence). V was cut by 3 bases and J by 7 bases, with 18 bases left in between. This CDR3 has 15 amino acids. The DNA for the CDR3 is TGTGCCAGCAGCTTTTGGGGCAGAGCCGACCGTGAAGCTTTCTTT. This translates into CASSFWGRADREAFF.

The gene calls are TRBV7-9 and TRBJ2-3; TRBD1 agrees at 7 bases. There are 15 residues in the CDR3. With 2 bases clipped from V and 3 bases from J, the junction kept 5 bases outside the gene matches. Germline V gene lookup returns CDR1 SEHNR and CDR2 FQNEAQ (reference sequence). CDR3 amino acids: CASSLRQGGTDTQYF. CDR3 nucleotides: TGTGCCAGCAGCTTAAGACAGGGCGGGACAGATACGCAGTATTTT.

The sample holds one count of this clone. CDR3 sequence reads: CASREVADEQFF. The CDR3 DNA sequence: TGTGCCTCCCGGGAGGTAGCCGATGAGCAGTTCTTC. The gene calls are TRBV12-5 and TRBJ2-1; 7 positions match TRBD2. CDR1 and CDR2 from the germline V gene are LGHNT and FRNRAP. There are 12 residues in the CDR3.

J is TRBJ2-1 and V is TRBV11-2; 11 bases are a match to TRBD2. V was pared by 4 bases and J by 2 bases, with 4 bases of the junction left unmatched. In germline, CDR1 is SGHAT, CDR2 FQNNGV. The CDR3 is 16 amino acids. The CDR3 coding sequence is TGTGCCAGCAGCTCCCTTAGCGGGGGGGCCTACAATGAGCAGTTCTTC. It translates to CASSSLSGGAYNEQFF.

The rearrangement links TRBV20-1 to TRBJ2-5; no definite D call. The germline V gene encodes CDR1 DFQATT and CDR2 SNEGSKA (reference sequence). This CDR3 has 11 amino acids. The CDR3 nucleotides read TGCACCGCGGTGTCAGCCGAGACCCAGTACTTC. As protein: CTAVSAETQYF.

This chain uses TRBV5-8 with TRBJ2-4, with TRBD1 matching over 9 bases. CDR1 is SGHTS and CDR2 is YDEGEE in the germline V gene. With V trimmed by 5 bases and J by 4 bases, 7 bases remained unmatched. The CDR3 contains 15 residues. CDR3 amino acids: CASRERDRAKNIQYF. The DNA for the CDR3 is TGTGCCAGCAGGGAGAGGGACAGGGCAAAAAACATTCAGTACTTC.